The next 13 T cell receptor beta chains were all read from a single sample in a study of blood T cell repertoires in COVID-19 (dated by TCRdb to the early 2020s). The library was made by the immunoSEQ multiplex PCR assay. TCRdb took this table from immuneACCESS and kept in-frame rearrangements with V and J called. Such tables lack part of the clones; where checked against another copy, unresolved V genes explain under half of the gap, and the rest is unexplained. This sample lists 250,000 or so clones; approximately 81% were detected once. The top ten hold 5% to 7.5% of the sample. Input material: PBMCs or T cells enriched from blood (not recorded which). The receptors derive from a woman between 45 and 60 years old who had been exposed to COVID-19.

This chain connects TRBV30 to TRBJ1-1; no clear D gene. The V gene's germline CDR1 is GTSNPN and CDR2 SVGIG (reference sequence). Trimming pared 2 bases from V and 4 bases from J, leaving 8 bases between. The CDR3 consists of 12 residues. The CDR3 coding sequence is TGTGCCTGGAGTTCGGGGTTCACTGAAGCTTTCTTT. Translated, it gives CAWSSGFTEAFF.

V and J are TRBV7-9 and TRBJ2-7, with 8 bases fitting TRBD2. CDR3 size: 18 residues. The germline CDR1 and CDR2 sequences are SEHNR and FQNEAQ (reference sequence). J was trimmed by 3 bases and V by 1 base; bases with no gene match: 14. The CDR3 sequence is CASSLDAASPGGGYEQYF. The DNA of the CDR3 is TGTGCCAGCAGCTTAGATGCCGCCTCCCCCGGGGGGGGCTACGAGCAGTACTTC.

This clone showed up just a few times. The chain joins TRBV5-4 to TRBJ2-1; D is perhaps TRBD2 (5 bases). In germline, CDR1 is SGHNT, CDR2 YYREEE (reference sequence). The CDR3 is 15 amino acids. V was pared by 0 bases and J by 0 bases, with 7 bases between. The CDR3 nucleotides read TGTGCCAGCAGCTTGGAAGGGAGCTCCTACAATGAGCAGTTCTTC. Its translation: CASSLEGSSYNEQFF. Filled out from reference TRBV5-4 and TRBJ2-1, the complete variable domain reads ETGVTQSPTHLIKTRGQQVTLRCSSQSGHNTVSWYQQALGQGPQFIFQYYREEENGRGNFPPRFSGLQFPNYSSELNVNALELDDSALYLCASSLEGSSYNEQFFGPGTRLTVL.

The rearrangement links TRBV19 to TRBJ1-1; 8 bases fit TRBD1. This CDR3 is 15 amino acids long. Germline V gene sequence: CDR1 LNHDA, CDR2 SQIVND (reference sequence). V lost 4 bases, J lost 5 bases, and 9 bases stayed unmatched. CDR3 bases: TGTGCCAGTAGTACGCAGGGGGCGGAGAGGACTGAAGCTTTCTTT. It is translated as CASSTQGAERTEAFF.

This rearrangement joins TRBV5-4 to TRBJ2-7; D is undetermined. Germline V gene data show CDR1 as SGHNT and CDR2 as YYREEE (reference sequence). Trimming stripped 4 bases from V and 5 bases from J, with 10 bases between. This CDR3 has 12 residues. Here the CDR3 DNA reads TGTGCCAGCAGCCCCCCCCCGGACGAGCAGTACTTC. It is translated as CASSPPPDEQYF.

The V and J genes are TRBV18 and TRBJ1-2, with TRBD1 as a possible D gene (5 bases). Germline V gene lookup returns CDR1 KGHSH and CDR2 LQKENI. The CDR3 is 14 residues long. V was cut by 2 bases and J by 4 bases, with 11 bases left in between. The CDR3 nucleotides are TGTGCCAGCTCACCAGGGGGGGATGTCTATGGCTACACCTTC. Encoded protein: CASSPGGDVYGYTF.

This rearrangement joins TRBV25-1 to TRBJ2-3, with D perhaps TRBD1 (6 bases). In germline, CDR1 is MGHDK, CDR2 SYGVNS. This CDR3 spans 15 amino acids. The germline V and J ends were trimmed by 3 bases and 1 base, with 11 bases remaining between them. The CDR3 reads CASSDQGLGTDTQYF. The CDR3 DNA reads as TGTGCCAGCAGTGATCAGGGGCTTGGCACAGATACGCAGTATTTT.

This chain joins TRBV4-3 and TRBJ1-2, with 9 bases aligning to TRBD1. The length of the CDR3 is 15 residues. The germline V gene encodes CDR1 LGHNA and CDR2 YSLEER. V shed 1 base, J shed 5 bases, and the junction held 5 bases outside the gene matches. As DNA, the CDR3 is TGCGCCAGCAGCCAAGCTGGGACAGGGCGTTATGGCTACACCTTC. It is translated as CASSQAGTGRYGYTF.

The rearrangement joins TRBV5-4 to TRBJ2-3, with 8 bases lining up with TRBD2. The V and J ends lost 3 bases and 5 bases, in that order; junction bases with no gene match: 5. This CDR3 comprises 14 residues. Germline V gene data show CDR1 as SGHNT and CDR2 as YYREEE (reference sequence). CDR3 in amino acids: CASSSGGREDTQYF. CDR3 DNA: TGTGCCAGCAGCTCGGGGGGGCGGGAAGATACGCAGTATTTT.

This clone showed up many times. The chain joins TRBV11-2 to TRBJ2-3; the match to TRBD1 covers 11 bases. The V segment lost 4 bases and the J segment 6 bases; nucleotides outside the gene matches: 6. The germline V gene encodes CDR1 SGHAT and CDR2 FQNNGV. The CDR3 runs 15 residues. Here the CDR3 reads CASSSRTGGFDTQYF. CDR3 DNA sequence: TGTGCCAGCAGCTCCCGGACAGGGGGCTTTGATACGCAGTATTTT. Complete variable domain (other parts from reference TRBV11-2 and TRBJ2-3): EAGVAQSPRYKIIEKRQSVAFWCNPISGHATLYWYQQILGQGPKLLIQFQNNGVVDDSQLPKDRFSAERLKGVDSTLKIQPAKLEDSAVYLCASSSRTGGFDTQYFGPGTRLTVL.

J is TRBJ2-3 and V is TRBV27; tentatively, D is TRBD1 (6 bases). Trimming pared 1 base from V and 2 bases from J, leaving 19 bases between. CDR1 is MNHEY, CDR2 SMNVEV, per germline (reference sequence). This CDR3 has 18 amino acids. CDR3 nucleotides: TGTGCCAGCAGTTTATATAACTCCAGGGACACCTCCACAGATACGCAGTATTTT. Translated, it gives CASSLYNSRDTSTDTQYF.

The CDR3 nucleotides are TGTGCCAGCAGCTCCTCGGCCCGGGACGAGCAGTACTTC. Translation gives CASSSSARDEQYF. This chain links TRBV7-9 with TRBJ2-7, with D hard to call. V shed 4 bases and J shed 5 bases, with 12 bases lying between them. The germline CDR1 and CDR2 sequences are SEHNR and FQNEAQ (reference sequence). This CDR3 is 13 amino acids long.

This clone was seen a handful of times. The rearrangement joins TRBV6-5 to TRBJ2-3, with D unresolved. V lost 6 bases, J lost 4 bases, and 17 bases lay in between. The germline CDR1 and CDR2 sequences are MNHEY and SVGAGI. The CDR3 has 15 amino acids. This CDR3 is CASRQQFGFPDTQYF. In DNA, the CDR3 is TGTGCCAGCAGGCAACAGTTTGGTTTTCCAGATACGCAGTATTTT.